Shown below are 32 T cell receptor beta chains from a single sample sequenced in a study of OX40 agonist ivuxolimab in advanced cancers. Produced via immunoSEQ multiplex PCR; TCRdb's table is partial and in-frame only. The profile shows about 35,000 clones, roughly 90% of them singletons. Sample: CD4+ or CD8+ T cells sorted from blood, taken in a trial of the OX40 agonist ivuxolimab. These receptors originate from an adult with an advanced solid tumor such as melanoma, head and neck, liver or kidney cancer.

The J gene is TRBJ2-7, the V gene TRBV6-6; the D is unclear. CDR1 and CDR2 from the germline V gene are MNHNY and SVGAGI (reference sequence). CDR3 size: 15 residues. V was shortened by 0 bases and J by 0 bases, with 9 bases between the two germline ends. CDR3 sequence: CASSYSLLGSYEQYF. CDR3 nucleotides: TGTGCCAGCAGTTACTCGCTACTCGGCTCCTACGAGCAGTACTTC.

The chain uses TRBV29-1 and TRBJ1-2, with D maybe TRBD1 (6 bases). Trimming pared 3 bases from V and 7 bases from J, leaving 18 bases between. The V gene's germline CDR1 is SQVTM and CDR2 ANQGSEA. This CDR3 comprises 14 residues. CDR3 nucleotides: TGCAGCGTTGATCCCGGGGGGGGCCTTGGTGGCTACACCTTC. As protein: CSVDPGGGLGGYTF. Supplemented by reference TRBV29-1 and TRBJ1-2, the full variable domain reads SAVISQKPSRDICQRGTSLTIQCQVDSQVTMMFWYRQQPGQSLTLIATANQGSEATYESGFVIDKFPISRPNLTFSTLTVSNMSPEDSSIYLCSVDPGGGLGGYTFGSGTRLTVV.

The rearrangement uses TRBV7-8 and TRBJ1-6; TRBD1 is a possible D gene (6 bases). CDR3 size: 19 residues. Trimming pared 1 base from V and 0 bases from J, leaving 16 bases between. Germline V gene lookup returns CDR1 SGHVS and CDR2 FQNEAQ. The CDR3 spells CASSLGPRTGSSYNSPLHF. CDR3 nucleotides: TGTGCCAGCAGCTTAGGCCCCCGTACAGGGAGCTCCTATAATTCACCCCTCCACTTT.

The V call is TRBV30, the J call TRBJ2-2, with unresolved D. V was clipped by 0 bases and J by 6 bases, with 2 bases between them. Germline lookup yields CDR1 GTSNPN and CDR2 SVGIG (reference sequence). This CDR3 is built from 11 residues. CDR3 residues: CAWSVAGELFF. The CDR3 region has the DNA TGTGCCTGGAGTGTTGCCGGGGAGCTGTTTTTT.

This chain links TRBV28 with TRBJ1-1, with D possibly matching TRBD1 (6 bases). The V and J ends lost 8 bases and 6 bases respectively, with 22 bases between them. Germline V gene data show CDR1 as MDHEN and CDR2 as SYDVKM. The CDR3 has 15 residues. CDR3 protein: CASGQGSGSGSEAFF. CDR3 DNA sequence: TGTGCCAGCGGGCAGGGGAGTGGTTCGGGGTCTGAAGCTTTCTTT.

The chain links TRBV4-1 to TRBJ2-1; TRBD2 aligns across 7 bases. Germline V gene lookup returns CDR1 MGHRA and CDR2 YSYEKL. This CDR3 is built from 18 residues. V shed 0 bases, J shed 8 bases, and the junction held 16 bases outside the gene matches. CDR3 sequence (DNA): TGCGCCAGCAGCCAAGACCCTATCGCAGCGGGAACATTAGATGAGCAGTTCTTC. It yields the protein CASSQDPIAAGTLDEQFF.

The CDR3 reads CASSLEQRNTGELFF. CDR3 nucleotides: TGCGCCAGCAGCCTAGAACAAAGGAACACCGGGGAGCTGTTTTTT. The J gene is TRBJ2-2, the V gene TRBV4-1; no firm D call. The ends were cut back, 4 bases at V and 1 base at J, with 10 bases in the middle. The CDR3 is 15 residues long. Germline CDR1 is MGHRA and CDR2 is YSYEKL.

With regard to this clone: One end of the junction varies from germline; a read error may be responsible. The CDR3, as DNA: TGTGCTAGCAGCTTAGGGGGCTACGGAGATACGCAGTATTTT. It translates to CASSLGGYGDTQYF. J is TRBJ2-3 and V is TRBV7-7, with 7 bases lining up with TRBD1. Germline CDR1 and CDR2: SSHAT and FNYEAQ (reference sequence). This CDR3 region has 14 residues.

The chain links TRBV28 to TRBJ2-5; weak D call: TRBD2 (9 bases). Trimming took 5 bases from V and 3 from J, leaving 31 bases between them. Germline CDR1 reads MDHEN; CDR2 reads SYDVKM. This CDR3 is 20 amino acids long. The CDR3 loop reads CASSSQGAVVVAGAKETQYF. CDR3 DNA: TGTGCCAGCAGTAGCCAGGGGGCGGTAGTAGTAGCGGGAGCGAAAGAGACCCAGTACTTC.

This rearrangement joins TRBV9 to TRBJ2-1; D is perhaps TRBD2 (5 bases). The CDR3 runs to 15 residues. Trimming took off 0 bases at V and 5 bases at J, with 12 bases between the two ends. Germline loops: CDR1 SGDLS, CDR2 YYNGEE. CDR3 sequence: CASSVGGYRNNEQFF. Written as DNA, the CDR3 is TGTGCCAGCAGCGTAGGAGGGTATAGAAACAATGAGCAGTTCTTC.

The chain couples TRBV27 to TRBJ1-3; D is ambiguous. The CDR3 runs 17 residues. V was pared by 4 bases and J by 0 bases, with 16 bases between. Germline-derived CDR1 and CDR2 are MNHEY and SMNVEV (reference sequence). The CDR3 DNA reads as TGTGCCAGCAGTTCAATAGCCCCGACGGGCTCTGGAAACACCATATATTTT. Protein: CASSSIAPTGSGNTIYF.

This clone is a singleton in its sample. The rearrangement links TRBV15 to TRBJ2-7, with 7 bases aligning to TRBD2. The J segment lost 3 bases and the V segment lost 0 bases, leaving 5 bases of the junction unmatched. The CDR3 is made up of 15 amino acids. CDR1 LNHNV and CDR2 YYDKDF come from the germline V gene (reference sequence). The CDR3 DNA follows: TGTGCCACCAGCAGAGATGGGGCGGGAGTCTACGAGCAGTACTTC. Translation gives CATSRDGAGVYEQYF.

The CDR3 nucleotides are TGTGCCAGCAGCTTCGGAGGCGAGCAGTACTTC. It is translated as CASSFGGEQYF. The chain couples TRBV7-9 to TRBJ2-7, with a tentative D call TRBD2 (5 bases). Looked up from germline, CDR1 is SEHNR and CDR2 is FQNEAQ (reference sequence). The CDR3 contains 11 residues. V was cut by 3 bases and J by 6 bases, with 6 bases left in between.

This chain joins TRBV7-8 and TRBJ2-1; TRBD1 is a possible D gene (5 bases). The CDR3 covers 15 residues. Trimming took 5 bases from V and 9 from J, leaving 20 bases between them. Germline assignment: CDR1 SGHVS and CDR2 FQNEAQ. The CDR3 loop reads CASSPRGQGIAEQFF. The CDR3 coding sequence is TGTGCCAGCAGCCCTAGAGGCCAGGGTATCGCTGAGCAGTTCTTC.

The V and J genes are TRBV9 and TRBJ2-5; a possible D gene is TRBD2 (5 bases). Trimming removed 4 bases at V and 4 bases at J, with 17 bases between. The CDR3 is made up of 15 amino acids. The germline V gene encodes CDR1 SGDLS and CDR2 YYNGEE. The DNA for the CDR3 is TGTGCCAGCAGCAGAGACCGCAGACGGGGAGAGACCCAGTACTTC. It translates to CASSRDRRRGETQYF.

The chain couples TRBV19 to TRBJ2-2; no firm D call. This CDR3 spans 16 amino acids. CDR1 is LNHDA, CDR2 SQIVND, per germline (reference sequence). V lost 1 base, J lost 5 bases, and 14 bases lay in between. CDR3 loop: CASSIANHPWTGELFF. As DNA, the CDR3 is TGTGCCAGTAGTATAGCCAATCACCCCTGGACCGGGGAGCTGTTTTTT.

The chain links TRBV7-9 to TRBJ2-3; the D is unclear. The ends were cut back, 8 bases at V and 2 bases at J, with 11 bases in the middle. The CDR3 runs 13 residues. Germline CDR1 SEHNR, CDR2 FQNEAQ (reference sequence). The CDR3 reads CASLRPPTDTQYF. DNA for the CDR3: TGTGCCAGCCTTAGACCCCCCACAGATACGCAGTATTTT.

This sequence joins TRBV13 and TRBJ2-1; TRBD2 aligns across 8 bases. The CDR3 is 16 amino acids. The J segment lost 7 bases and the V segment lost 4 bases, leaving 12 bases of the junction unmatched. CDR1 is PRHDT and CDR2 is FYEKMQ in the germline V gene (reference sequence). This CDR3 is CASSSLGLGERNEQFF. The DNA of the CDR3 is TGTGCCAGCAGCTCCTTGGGACTAGGGGAGAGAAATGAGCAGTTCTTC.

The V gene is TRBV7-6, the J gene TRBJ2-2, with 7 positions matching TRBD1. V was clipped by 0 bases and J by 15 bases; unmatched bases: 7. The CDR3 consists of 13 residues. Germline values: CDR1 SGHVS, CDR2 FNYEAQ. The CDR3 DNA is TGTGCCAGCAGCTTAGCCCGAGACAGGGTCTTGTTTTTT. Encoded protein: CASSLARDRVLFF.

The genes are TRBV11-2 and TRBJ2-5; D is unclear. CDR3 length: 13 residues. Germline values: CDR1 SGHAT, CDR2 FQNNGV. The ends were cut back, 5 bases at V and 5 bases at J, with 12 bases in the middle. The CDR3: CASSPQGSETQYF. In nucleotides, the CDR3 is TGTGCCAGCAGCCCCCAAGGTAGCGAGACCCAGTACTTC.

CDR3 sequence (DNA): TGTGCCAGCAGCCTCGGACACCGAATCTACGAGCAGTACTTC. It translates to CASSLGHRIYEQYF. The chain is built from TRBV5-6 and TRBJ2-7, with D possibly matching TRBD1 (5 bases). The V and J ends lost 4 bases and 3 bases respectively, with 14 bases between them. This CDR3 is built from 14 residues. The germline V gene encodes CDR1 SGHDT and CDR2 YYEEEE.

The CDR3: CASSTRDRPPNTEAFF. The CDR3 coding sequence is TGTGCCAGCAGTACACGGGACAGGCCCCCGAACACTGAAGCTTTCTTT. The chain combines TRBV28 with TRBJ1-1, with 8 bases identical to TRBD1. The CDR3 length is 16 residues. Germline V lookup: CDR1 MDHEN, CDR2 SYDVKM. Losses at the gene ends were 5 bases for V and 1 base for J; bases not matched to a gene: 9.

The chain has TRBV7-9 and TRBJ1-4; D gene ambiguous. Per germline, CDR1 SEHNR and CDR2 FQNEAQ (reference sequence). The CDR3 is 14 amino acids. The V end was cut by 7 bases, the J end by 8 bases, with 17 bases between. This CDR3 reads CASTQPNRGEKLFF. In DNA, the CDR3 is TGTGCCAGCACCCAACCCAACAGAGGGGAAAAACTGTTTTTT.

The chain combines TRBV6-1 with TRBJ1-2, with D tentatively TRBD1 (5 bases). This CDR3 region has 12 residues. Per germline, CDR1 MNHNS and CDR2 SASEGT. V dropped 10 bases and J dropped 5 bases, with 14 bases sitting between them. This CDR3 is CAILVGGYGYTF. The CDR3 nucleotides are TGTGCCATCTTGGTCGGGGGGTATGGCTACACCTTC.

This rearrangement joins TRBV13 to TRBJ2-7; 8 bases align to TRBD1. The CDR3 contains 12 residues. V lost 6 bases, J lost 2 bases, and 0 bases stayed unmatched. CDR1 is PRHDT, CDR2 FYEKMQ, per germline (reference sequence). The chain's CDR3 is CASRGQAYEQYF. The DNA of the CDR3 is TGTGCCAGCAGGGGACAGGCCTACGAGCAGTACTTC.

The chain combines TRBV27 with TRBJ1-4; D remains ambiguous. The V end lost 3 bases, the J end lost 8 bases, and 13 bases lay between the germline ends. Germline V gene data show CDR1 as MNHEY and CDR2 as SMNVEV (reference sequence). CDR3 length: 14 amino acids. The CDR3: CASSFSPGGEKLFF. Here the CDR3 DNA reads TGTGCCAGCAGTTTTTCGCCGGGAGGGGAAAAACTGTTTTTT. The variable domain in full, with the rest retrieved from reference TRBV27 and TRBJ1-4, is EAQVTQNPRYLITVTGKKLTVTCSQNMNHEYMSWYRQDPGLGLRQIYYSMNVEVTDKGDVPEGYKVSRKEKRNFPLILESPSPNQTSLYFCASSFSPGGEKLFFGSGTQLSVL.

This rearrangement joins TRBV19 to TRBJ2-1, with D unclear. Per germline, CDR1 LNHDA and CDR2 SQIVND (reference sequence). This CDR3 region has 15 residues. The ends were cut back, 3 bases at V and 2 bases at J, with 11 bases in the middle. The DNA for the CDR3 is TGTGCCAGTAGTATTTTGGCGCCTACCTACAATGAGCAGTTCTTC. Amino acids: CASSILAPTYNEQFF.

This clone showed up just once. The chain couples TRBV7-2 to TRBJ2-1; D call uncertain. The CDR3 has 13 residues. From germline, CDR1 is SGHTA and CDR2 FQGNSA. V was pared by 4 bases and J by 7 bases, with 11 bases between. The CDR3 DNA sequence: TGTGCCAGCAGCTCGCCTTGGATGAATGAGCAGTTCTTC. Translating it yields CASSSPWMNEQFF.

This rearrangement joins TRBV19 to TRBJ2-7, with 7 positions matching TRBD2. Germline V gene lookup returns CDR1 LNHDA and CDR2 SQIVND (reference sequence). The length of the CDR3 is 13 residues. Trimming cost V 4 bases and J 0 bases; bases outside gene matches: 0. This CDR3 is CASSSGSSYEQYF. CDR3 nucleotides: TGTGCCAGTAGTAGCGGGAGCTCCTACGAGCAGTACTTC. The entire variable domain, with the rest obtained from reference TRBV19 and TRBJ2-7, is as follows: DGGITQSPKYLFRKEGQNVTLSCEQNLNHDAMYWYRQDPGQGLRLIYYSQIVNDFQKGDIAEGYSVSREKKESFPLTVTSAQKNPTAFYLCASSSGSSYEQYFGPGTRLTVT.

The genes are TRBV14 and TRBJ2-7; 10 nucleotides align to TRBD2. V trimming: 4 bases; J trimming: 6 bases; junction bases outside the gene matches: 6. CDR3 length: 14 residues. Germline V gene lookup returns CDR1 SGHDN and CDR2 FVKESK. In nucleotides, the CDR3 is TGTGCCAGCAGCCCTGCTAGCGGGAGACTCGAGCAGTACTTC. This gives the protein CASSPASGRLEQYF.

This clone was counted once. The V call is TRBV30, the J call TRBJ2-4; 7 bases match TRBD2. CDR3 length: 16 amino acids. V lost 0 bases and J lost 7; bases outside the gene matches: 12. The germline CDR1 and CDR2 sequences are GTSNPN and SVGIG (reference sequence). The CDR3 DNA follows: TGTGCCTGGAGTGTACTGGGGGAGGGCCGGGGGAACATTCAGTACTTC. As protein: CAWSVLGEGRGNIQYF.

The rearrangement joins TRBV5-6 to TRBJ1-2, with 9 nucleotides matching TRBD1. Germline V gene data show CDR1 as SGHDT and CDR2 as YYEEEE. CDR3 length equals 15 residues. V dropped 4 bases and J dropped 0; count of bases not matched to a gene: 4. The DNA of the CDR3 is TGTGCCAGCAGCCCCGGGACAGGGACTAACTATGGCTACACCTTC. As protein: CASSPGTGTNYGYTF.